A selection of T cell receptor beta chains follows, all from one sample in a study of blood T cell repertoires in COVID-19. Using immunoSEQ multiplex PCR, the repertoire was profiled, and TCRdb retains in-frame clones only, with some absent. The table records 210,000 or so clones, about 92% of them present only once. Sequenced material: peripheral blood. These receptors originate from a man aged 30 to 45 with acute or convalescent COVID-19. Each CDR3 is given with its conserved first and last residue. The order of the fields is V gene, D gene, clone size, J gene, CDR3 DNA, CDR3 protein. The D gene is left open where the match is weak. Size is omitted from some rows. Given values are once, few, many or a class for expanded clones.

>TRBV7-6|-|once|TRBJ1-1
TGTGCCAGCAGCTTAGCTCAGGTCAGCACTGAAGCTTTCTTT
CASSLAQVSTEAFF
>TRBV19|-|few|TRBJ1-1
TGTGCCAGAGCCCTCGGGAATGAGGCCCCTGAAAACACTGAAGCTTTCTTT
CARALGNEAPENTEAFF
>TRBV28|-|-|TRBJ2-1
TGTGCCAGCACCCTCTACAATGAGCAGTTCTTC
CASTLYNEQFF
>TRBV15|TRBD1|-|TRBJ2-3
TGTGCCACCAGCAGCTACGGGACAGCTAGCACAGATACGCAGTATTTT
CATSSYGTASTDTQYF
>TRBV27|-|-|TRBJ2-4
TGTGCCAGCAGTTTAGGGGTCGAGGGATTCGGGGCCAAAAACATTCAGTACTTC
CASSLGVEGFGAKNIQYF
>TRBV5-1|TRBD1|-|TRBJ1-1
TGCGCCAGCAGCTTCTCCGGGACAGGGAACACTGAAGCTTTCTTT
CASSFSGTGNTEAFF
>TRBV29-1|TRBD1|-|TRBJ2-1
TGCAGCGTTTCGGACAGGGGCCCCTACAATGAGCAGTTCTTC
CSVSDRGPYNEQFF
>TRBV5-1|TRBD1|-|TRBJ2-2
TGCGCCAGCAGCTGGAGTATGGACAGGGCGAACACCGGGGAGCTGTTTTTT
CASSWSMDRANTGELFF
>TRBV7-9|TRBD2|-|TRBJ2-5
TGTGCCAGCAGCGACAAGGGGCTAGCGGGAGGAAGGGAGACCCAGTACTTC
CASSDKGLAGGRETQYF
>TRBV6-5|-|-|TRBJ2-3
TGTGCCAGCAGTCTCGGACTACCCACAGATACGCAGTATTTT
CASSLGLPTDTQYF
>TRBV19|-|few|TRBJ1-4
TGTGCCAGTAGGTGGGGAGGGGTGCAGCAAGTACCTAATGAAAAACTGTTTTTT
CASRWGGVQQVPNEKLFF
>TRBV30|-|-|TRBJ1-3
TGTGCCTGGGGCCGGGAAAACACCATATATTTT
CAWGRENTIYF